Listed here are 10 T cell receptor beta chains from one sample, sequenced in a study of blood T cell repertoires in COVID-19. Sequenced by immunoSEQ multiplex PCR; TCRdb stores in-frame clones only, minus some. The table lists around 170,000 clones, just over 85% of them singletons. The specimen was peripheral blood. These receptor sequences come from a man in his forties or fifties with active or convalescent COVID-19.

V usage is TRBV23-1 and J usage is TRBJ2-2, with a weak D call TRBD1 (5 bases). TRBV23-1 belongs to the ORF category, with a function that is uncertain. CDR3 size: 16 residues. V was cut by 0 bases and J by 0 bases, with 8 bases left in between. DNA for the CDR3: TGCGCCAGCAGTCAATCCCCCAGGGCGAACACCGGGGAGCTGTTTTTT. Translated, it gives CASSQSPRANTGELFF.

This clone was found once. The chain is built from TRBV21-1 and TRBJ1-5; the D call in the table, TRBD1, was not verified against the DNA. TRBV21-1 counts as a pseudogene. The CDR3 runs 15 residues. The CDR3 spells CASSRGGAGFQPQHF. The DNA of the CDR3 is TGTGCCAGCAGCAGAGGGGGCGCGGGTTTTCAGCCCCAGCATTTT.

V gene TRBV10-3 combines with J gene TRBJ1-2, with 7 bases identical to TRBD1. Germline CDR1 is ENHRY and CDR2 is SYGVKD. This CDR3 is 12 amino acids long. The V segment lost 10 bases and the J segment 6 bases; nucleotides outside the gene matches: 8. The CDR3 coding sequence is TGTGCCACCTCTACACAGGGGCATGGCTACACCTTC. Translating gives CATSTQGHGYTF.

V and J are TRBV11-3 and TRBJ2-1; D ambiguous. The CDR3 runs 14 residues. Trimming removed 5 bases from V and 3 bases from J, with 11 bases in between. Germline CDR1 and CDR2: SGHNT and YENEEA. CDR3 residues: CASSPGSVYNEQFF. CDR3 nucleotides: TGTGCCAGCAGCCCAGGATCAGTCTACAATGAGCAGTTCTTC.

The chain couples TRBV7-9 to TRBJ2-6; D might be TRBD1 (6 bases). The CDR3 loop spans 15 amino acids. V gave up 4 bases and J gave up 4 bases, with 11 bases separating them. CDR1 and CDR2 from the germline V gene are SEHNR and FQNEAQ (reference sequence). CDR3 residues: CASSSPGVGANVLTF. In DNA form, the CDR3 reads TGTGCCAGCAGCTCTCCAGGGGTAGGGGCCAACGTCCTGACTTTC.

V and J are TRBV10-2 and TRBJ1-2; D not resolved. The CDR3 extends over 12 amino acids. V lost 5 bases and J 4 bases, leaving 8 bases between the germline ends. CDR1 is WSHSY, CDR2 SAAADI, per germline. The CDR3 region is CASSQDFYGYTF. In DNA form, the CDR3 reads TGCGCCAGCAGTCAGGACTTCTATGGCTACACCTTC.

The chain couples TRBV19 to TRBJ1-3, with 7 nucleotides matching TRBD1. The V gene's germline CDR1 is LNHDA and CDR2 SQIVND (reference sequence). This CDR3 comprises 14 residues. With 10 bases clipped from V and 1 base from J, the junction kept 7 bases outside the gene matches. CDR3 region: CATKTQGSGNTIYF. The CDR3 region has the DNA TGTGCCACCAAAACACAGGGGTCTGGAAACACCATATATTTT.

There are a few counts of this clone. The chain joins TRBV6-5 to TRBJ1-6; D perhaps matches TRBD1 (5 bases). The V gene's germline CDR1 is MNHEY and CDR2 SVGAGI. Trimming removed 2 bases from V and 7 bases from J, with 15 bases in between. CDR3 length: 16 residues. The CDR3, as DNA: TGTGCCAGCAGTTACGGGGCTCCACCGCACAATTCACCCCTCCACTTT. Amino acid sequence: CASSYGAPPHNSPLHF.

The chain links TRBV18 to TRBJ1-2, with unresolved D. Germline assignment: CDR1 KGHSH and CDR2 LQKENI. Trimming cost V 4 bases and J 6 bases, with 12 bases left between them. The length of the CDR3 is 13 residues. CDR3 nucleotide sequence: TGTGCCAGCTCACTTCAAACCCAGGATGGCTACACCTTC. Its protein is CASSLQTQDGYTF.

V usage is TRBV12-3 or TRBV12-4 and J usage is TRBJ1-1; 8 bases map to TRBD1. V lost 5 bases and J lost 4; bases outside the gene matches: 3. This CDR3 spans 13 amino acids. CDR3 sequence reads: CASSPGQGTEAFF. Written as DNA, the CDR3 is TGTGCCAGCAGTCCAGGACAGGGCACTGAAGCTTTCTTT.